These T cell receptor beta chains were read from a single sample in a study of glioma-infiltrating T cells. TCRdb passed the multiplex PCR reads through MiXCR, listing each CDR3 protein once. The table includes some 180,000 distinct CDR3 sequences, approximately 30% detected once. Sample: glioma tissue, nonneoplastic brain tissue, or PBMCs (not recorded which). These receptors were taken from a human donor with low-grade glioma or glioblastoma, undergoing nonglioma brain surgery, or in good health (not recorded which). CDR3s include the opening cysteine and the closing phenylalanine or tryptophan. Each record gives: J gene, V gene, CDR3 length, CDR3 protein.

j_call: TRBJ2-1
v_call: TRBV5-6
cdr3_length: 15
cdr3_aa: CASSFPTPSYNEQFF

j_call: TRBJ1-2
v_call: TRBV12-3/TRBV12-4
cdr3_length: 15
cdr3_aa: CASSGAGTANYGYTF

j_call: TRBJ1-5
v_call: TRBV4-3
cdr3_length: 15
cdr3_aa: CASSYRVNSNQPQHF

j_call: TRBJ2-5
v_call: TRBV20-1
cdr3_length: 12
cdr3_aa: CSAYSPQGDQYF

j_call: TRBJ2-2
v_call: TRBV6-6
cdr3_length: 17
cdr3_aa: CASSYDDYAGRTGELFF

j_call: TRBJ2-5
v_call: TRBV6-6
cdr3_length: 11
cdr3_aa: CASSYMETQYF

j_call: TRBJ1-5
v_call: TRBV12-3/TRBV12-4
cdr3_length: 14
cdr3_aa: CASTATYSNQPQHF

j_call: TRBJ1-3
v_call: TRBV6-6
cdr3_length: 14
cdr3_aa: CASSYGGNRNTIYF

j_call: TRBJ1-2
v_call: TRBV20-1
cdr3_length: 13
cdr3_aa: CSVEDREDYGYTF

j_call: TRBJ1-2
v_call: TRBV27
cdr3_length: 12
cdr3_aa: CAITVAGHGYTF

j_call: TRBJ2-7
v_call: TRBV27
cdr3_length: 13
cdr3_aa: CASSLWKGYEQYF

j_call: TRBJ1-5
v_call: TRBV7-9
cdr3_length: 14
cdr3_aa: CASSLGGRSSELYF

j_call: TRBJ2-5
v_call: TRBV18
cdr3_length: 15
cdr3_aa: CASSQATGGVETQYF

j_call: TRBJ2-4
v_call: TRBV28
cdr3_length: 15
cdr3_aa: CASSLSRIAKNIQYF

j_call: TRBJ2-1
v_call: TRBV10-3
cdr3_length: 17
cdr3_aa: CAISESTAEKTRDEQFF

j_call: TRBJ1-1
v_call: TRBV30
cdr3_length: 12
cdr3_aa: CDSDRGGTEAFF

j_call: TRBJ1-4
v_call: TRBV4-1
cdr3_length: 15
cdr3_aa: CASSQDGDSPRKLFF

j_call: TRBJ1-5
v_call: TRBV30
cdr3_length: 13
cdr3_aa: CALESNSNQPQHF

j_call: TRBJ1-5
v_call: TRBV28
cdr3_length: 14
cdr3_aa: CASSFPSSLEPQHF

j_call: TRBJ2-5
v_call: TRBV27
cdr3_length: 17
cdr3_aa: CASSLVRTGGKRETQYF

j_call: TRBJ2-5
v_call: TRBV12-3/TRBV12-4
cdr3_length: 13
cdr3_aa: CASSSSREETQYF

j_call: TRBJ2-1
v_call: TRBV6-1
cdr3_length: 12
cdr3_aa: CASTAGYNEQFF

j_call: TRBJ2-7
v_call: TRBV28
cdr3_length: 16
cdr3_aa: CASSHPRGRDSYEEYF

j_call: TRBJ2-1
v_call: TRBV7-2
cdr3_length: 16
cdr3_aa: CASSLLPGQGGNEQFF

j_call: TRBJ2-1
v_call: TRBV12-3/TRBV12-4
cdr3_length: 13
cdr3_aa: CASSFWGKGEQFF

j_call: TRBJ2-3
v_call: TRBV24-1
cdr3_length: 15
cdr3_aa: CATSDAQRDIDTQYF

j_call: TRBJ2-1
v_call: TRBV19
cdr3_length: 16
cdr3_aa: CASNPGAGVVGNEQFF

j_call: TRBJ2-3
v_call: TRBV7-3
cdr3_length: 14
cdr3_aa: CASSKSSGTDTQYF